This T cell receptor beta chain was recovered during a study of regulatory T cells in long-lasting Graves disease. This clonotype occurred many times. The sample's time point: newly diagnosed GD, antithyroid drugs for less than 3 months. Extracted PBMC RNA gave rise to the TCR library. Libraries of TCR beta came from iRepertoire HTBI primers plus Arm-PCR of CDR3 regions. TCRdb independently ran MiXCR on the multiplex PCR reads; one entry per CDR3 protein. The top ten clones hold about 8% of a sample with approximately 400,000 distinct CDR3 sequences, approximately 16% of them seen once. There are 21 residues in the CDR3. Between the trimmed V and J ends, which lost 0 bases and 2 bases, there was a span of 28 bases. In germline, CDR1 is LGHDT, CDR2 YNNKEL (reference sequence). These data are also associated with another study on T cells in Graves' hyperthyroidism and ophthalmopathy.

Sequenced here: peripheral blood mononuclear cells (PBMCs), sampled at new diagnosis, from a patient treated with antithyroid drugs. The TCR comes from a woman in her thirties or forties with Graves disease. This chain joins TRBV3-1 and TRBJ2-5; tentative D call: TRBD1 (5 bases). CDR3 amino acids: CASSQDLWGRTLVAEQETQYF. Written as DNA, the CDR3 is TGTGCCAGCAGCCAAGATTTGTGGGGCAGAACCCTCGTCGCGGAACAAGAGACCCAGTACTTC.